This TCR beta chain was recorded in a study of cytomegalovirus exposure and HLA in healthy donors. Regarding this clone: Its specificity is not known.

Study-wide results and limits: Rarity characterized most TCR sequences, yet some public TCRs appeared in many donors. Researchers catalogued over 150 TCR beta chains as cytomegalovirus-associated. Earlier findings revealed that most TCR beta V segments proved productive either about 87% or about 30% of the time. The authors considered a cluster of highly shared sequence variants likely to be a sequencing artifact.

Amplification used 60 Vbeta primers and 13 Jbeta primers. The data were produced by immunoSEQ multiplex PCR, yet TCRdb's version contains in-frame clones alone and is incomplete. The data show approximately 100,000 clones, with around 10% seen just once and approximately 5.1% held by the top ten. This CDR3 has 14 amino acids. Sequencing was performed on PBMCs. The genes are TRBV1 and TRBJ2-3; the tabulated D call, TRBD2, remains unverified against the DNA. TRBV1 is a pseudogene. The sequence derives from a man aged 45-65 years in good health and CMV-seropositive. In DNA, the CDR3 is TGCACCAGCAGCCAAGACTCGGGTCCAGATACGCAGTATTTT. Its protein product is CTSSQDSGPDTQYF.